The present entry profiles one T cell receptor beta chain with its context. The sample comes from a study of blood T cell repertoires in COVID-19. On the study more broadly: PBMCs, B-cell-depleted T cells, or T cells provided the cDNA or gDNA that made up the material.

J lost 2 bases, V lost 4 bases, and 9 bases had no gene match. CDR1 is MNHNS, CDR2 SASEGT, per germline. CDR3 length: 16 residues. Those enrolled in Seattle joined during active infection and were followed longitudinally afterward. Libraries were prepared by immunoSEQ multiplex PCR; TCRdb keeps only in-frame clonotypes and omits some of them. The sample includes around 480,000 clones, about nine tenths seen only once; the top ten take around 13%. Sequenced material: peripheral blood. The chain combines TRBV6-1 with TRBJ2-3, with 7 bases matching TRBD2. The receptor's source is a woman aged 45-59 years with COVID-19, enrolled during active disease. The CDR3, as DNA: TGTGCCAGCAGTGGATCAGCGGGGCGCTCCACAGATACGCAGTATTTT. It translates to CASSGSAGRSTDTQYF.